This record concerns one T cell receptor beta chain sequence. This sample was taken from a study of shared clonotypes between healthy human individuals. Produced via immunoSEQ multiplex PCR; TCRdb's table is partial and in-frame only. The sample has approximately 2,000,000 clones, under 95% seen once. The donors were adults (healthy and HIV-negative) with no recent acute infections or vaccinations. The sequenced sample was naive CD4+ T cells from PBMCs. Subset described: CD45RA+ positively selected. This clonotype was obtained from a man between 18 and 35 years old in good health. Some clones in this sample may be carry-over from other donors' samples.

Here the CDR3 DNA reads TGTGCCACCAGCTCCTCACAAGGCGGGAGGGCCGGGAAGAACACCGGGGAGCTGTTTTTT. Translated, it gives CATSSSQGGRAGKNTGELFF. This sequence joins TRBV15 and TRBJ2-2, with TRBD2 matching over 9 bases. CDR3 length: 20 residues. Trimming removed 5 bases from V and 1 base from J; junction bases left unmatched: 17. Germline CDR1 and CDR2: LNHNV and YYDKDF (reference sequence). Variable domain in full (rest from reference TRBV15 and TRBJ2-2): DAMVIQNPRYQVTQFGKPVTLSCSQTLNHNVMYWYQQKSSQAPKLLFHYYDKDFNNEADTPDNFQSRRPNTSFCFLDIRSPGLGDTAMYLCATSSSQGGRAGKNTGELFFGEGSRLTVL.